Below, 20 T cell receptor beta chains from the same sample are listed, as sequenced in a study of yellow fever vaccine responses in identical twins. Each CDR3 protein is one row after TCRdb ran MiXCR on the RT-PCR reads. The sample has around 3,300 distinct CDR3 sequences, more than 75% seen once. The sample consisted of T cells from blood (PBMCs), unsorted or a sorted subset (not recorded which), taken before or after yellow fever vaccination (not recorded which). These TCRs come from a woman aged 18-35 years who received the yellow fever vaccine.

V is TRBV4-3 and J is TRBJ2-1; a weak D match, TRBD2 (5 bases). Trimming removed 2 bases from V and 0 bases from J, with 8 bases in between. The CDR3 contains 15 residues. CDR1 is LGHNA and CDR2 is YSLEER in the germline V gene. CDR3 amino acids: CASSQYGSSYNEQFF. CDR3 DNA sequence: TGCGCCAGCAGCCAATATGGGAGCTCCTACAATGAGCAGTTCTTC.

This chain links TRBV6-2 or TRBV6-3 with TRBJ2-1; no firm D call. Germline CDR1 reads MNHEY; CDR2 reads SVGEGT. The CDR3 extends over 12 amino acids. V was trimmed by 0 bases and J by 5 bases, leaving 2 bases between them. The CDR3 region is CASSYSDNEQFF. The CDR3 DNA reads TGTGCCAGCAGTTACTCTGACAATGAGCAGTTCTTC.

The chain employs TRBV5-6 and TRBJ2-1; a weak D match, TRBD1 (6 bases). Deletions cut 0 bases from V and 1 base from J, with 11 bases between. Germline CDR1 and CDR2: SGHDT and YYEEEE. The CDR3 is 16 amino acids. This chain's CDR3 is CASSLVLQGSYNEQFF. The CDR3 DNA reads TGTGCCAGCAGCTTGGTATTACAGGGATCCTACAATGAGCAGTTCTTC.

This sequence joins TRBV29-1 and TRBJ2-1; no reliable D call. The CDR3 loop spans 11 amino acids. The V gene's germline CDR1 is SQVTM and CDR2 ANQGSEA. The V and J ends lost 6 bases and 5 bases respectively, with 8 bases between them. The CDR3 here is CSVMRNNEQFF. In nucleotides, the CDR3 is TGCAGCGTAATGAGGAACAATGAGCAGTTCTTC.

The J gene is TRBJ2-7, the V gene TRBV5-6; perhaps TRBD1 as D (5 bases). The V gene's germline CDR1 is SGHDT and CDR2 YYEEEE. The CDR3 extends over 15 amino acids. V lost 2 bases, J lost 0 bases, and 12 bases lay in between. As DNA, the CDR3 is TGTGCCAGCAGCTTACGTAGCACAGGCTCCTACGAGCAGTACTTC. Residues: CASSLRSTGSYEQYF.

This clonotype was detected only a few times. This chain joins TRBV30 and TRBJ1-1; D remains unclear. The V gene's germline CDR1 is GTSNPN and CDR2 SVGIG (reference sequence). This CDR3 is 11 amino acids long. The V gene lost 3 bases and the J gene lost 5 bases, with 7 bases spanning the gap. The DNA for the CDR3 is TGTGCCTGGAGGGGATTTACTGAAGCTTTCTTT. Amino acids: CAWRGFTEAFF.

This chain uses TRBV29-1 with TRBJ2-7; 7 positions agree with TRBD2. The CDR3 totals 11 residues. Losses at the gene ends were 3 bases for V and 6 bases for J; bases not matched to a gene: 2. Germline V gives CDR1 SQVTM, CDR2 ANQGSEA. In nucleotides, the CDR3 is TGCAGCGTTGACTGGGGGGGCGAGCAGTACTTC. It encodes CSVDWGGEQYF.

The gene calls are TRBV20-1 and TRBJ2-7; possibly TRBD1 or TRBD2 for D (5 bases each). Trimming took 3 bases from V and 3 from J, leaving 18 bases between them. Germline V CDR1 and CDR2: DFQATT, SNEGSKA (reference sequence). CDR3 length: 15 residues. The CDR3 spells CSASTRAGRRYEQYF. The CDR3 nucleotides read TGCAGTGCTAGCACGCGGGCAGGGAGACGCTACGAGCAGTACTTC.

This chain joins TRBV11-1 and TRBJ1-1, with 8 bases identical to TRBD1. Germline assignment: CDR1 SGHAT and CDR2 FQDESV (reference sequence). V gave up 5 bases and J gave up 1 base; unmatched junction bases: 6. The CDR3 contains 15 residues. DNA of the CDR3: TGTGCCAGCAGCCCCTTCGGGACAGGGAACACTGAAGCTTTCTTT. Translating it yields CASSPFGTGNTEAFF.

The J gene is TRBJ2-1, the V gene TRBV27, with TRBD2 identical over 9 bases. The V segment lost 0 bases and the J segment 5 bases; nucleotides outside the gene matches: 2. The germline V gene has CDR1 MNHEY and CDR2 SMNVEV (reference sequence). The CDR3 sequence is 15 residues long. The CDR3 reads CASSLSSGRNNEQFF. In DNA, the CDR3 is TGTGCCAGCAGTTTATCCAGCGGGAGGAACAATGAGCAGTTCTTC.

The chain is built from TRBV23-1 and TRBJ2-2; D is possibly TRBD1 or TRBD2 (5 bases each). TRBV23-1 is marked as an open reading frame, function uncertain. Trimming removed 3 bases from V and 4 bases from J, with 18 bases in between. This CDR3 has 17 amino acids. The CDR3 spells CASSQSSPGRTTGELFF. For the CDR3, the DNA is TGCGCCAGCAGTCAGAGCAGCCCGGGACGGACCACCGGGGAGCTGTTTTTT.

The chain uses TRBV6-1 and TRBJ1-1; possible D gene TRBD1, 6 bases. The V and J ends lost 6 bases and 6 bases respectively, with 20 bases between them. The CDR3 totals 15 residues. Germline CDR1 is MNHNS and CDR2 is SASEGT. The CDR3 reads CASRESRRGIAEAFF. Written as DNA, the CDR3 is TGTGCCAGCAGGGAGAGTCGCAGGGGAATAGCTGAAGCTTTCTTT.

This clonotype was seen a few times. CDR3 sequence (DNA): TGTGCCAGCAGTGAAATGGGACTAGCGGTGTCGGAGACGCAGTATTTT. It translates to CASSEMGLAVSETQYF. The rearrangement links TRBV2 to TRBJ2-3, with 11 bases lining up with TRBD2. The CDR3 length is 16 residues. The germline V gene encodes CDR1 SNHLY and CDR2 FYNNEI. V lost 2 bases and J lost 9; bases outside the gene matches: 10.

This clonotype occurred once. V gene TRBV12-5 combines with J gene TRBJ1-2; D is possibly TRBD1 (6 bases). V lost 3 bases and J 7 bases, leaving 12 bases between the germline ends. CDR1 is LGHNT and CDR2 is FRNRAP in the germline V gene. This CDR3 comprises 13 residues. The CDR3 coding sequence is TGTGCTAGTGGTTTAGTACAGGGAGGTGGCTACACCTTC. Amino acids: CASGLVQGGGYTF.

The rearrangement links TRBV18 to TRBJ2-7; 11 bases align to TRBD2. The CDR3 loop spans 15 amino acids. The V gene's germline CDR1 is KGHSH and CDR2 LQKENI. V lost 4 bases and J lost 4; bases outside the gene matches: 6. The CDR3 region is CASSRALAGEYEQYF. CDR3 bases: TGTGCCAGCTCACGAGCACTAGCGGGAGAGTACGAGCAGTACTTC.

J is TRBJ1-3 and V is TRBV6-5; 9 nucleotides agree with TRBD1. The CDR3 is made up of 15 amino acids. With V trimmed by 2 bases and J by 4 bases, 3 bases remained unmatched. The germline V gene has CDR1 MNHEY and CDR2 SVGAGI. CDR3 coding DNA: TGTGCCAGCAGTTACGGGACAGGGATCGGAAACACCATATATTTT. Its protein is CASSYGTGIGNTIYF.

CDR3 DNA sequence: TGTGCCAGCAGCCGGACTAGCTACGAGCAGTACTTC. This translates into CASSRTSYEQYF. The rearrangement links TRBV11-2 to TRBJ2-7; 7 positions match TRBD2. The CDR3 totals 12 residues. The germline V gene has CDR1 SGHAT and CDR2 FQNNGV. V was pared by 5 bases and J by 3 bases, with 1 base of the junction left unmatched. Full variable domain (outside the CDR3, taken from reference TRBV11-2 and TRBJ2-7): EAGVAQSPRYKIIEKRQSVAFWCNPISGHATLYWYQQILGQGPKLLIQFQNNGVVDDSQLPKDRFSAERLKGVDSTLKIQPAKLEDSAVYLCASSRTSYEQYFGPGTRLTVT.

The chain couples TRBV11-2 to TRBJ2-5, with 9 bases aligning to TRBD2. The CDR3 totals 16 residues. Looked up from germline, CDR1 is SGHAT and CDR2 is FQNNGV. The V and J ends lost 2 bases and 1 base, in that order; junction bases with no gene match: 5. CDR3 amino acids: CASSLSGAGGQETQYF. Written as DNA, the CDR3 is TGTGCCAGCAGCTTATCCGGAGCGGGGGGCCAAGAGACCCAGTACTTC.

The rearrangement links TRBV18 to TRBJ1-1, with unresolved D. Germline lookup yields CDR1 KGHSH and CDR2 LQKENI. The CDR3 is made up of 13 amino acids. V was cut by 8 bases and J by 0 bases, with 10 bases left in between. CDR3 loop: CASTYQVNTEAFF. CDR3 sequence (DNA): TGTGCCAGCACGTATCAAGTGAACACTGAAGCTTTCTTT. Together with reference TRBV18 and TRBJ1-1, the CDR3 gives the full variable domain: NAGVMQNPRHLVRRRGQEARLRCSPMKGHSHVYWYRQLPEEGLKFMVYLQKENIIDESGMPKERFSAEFPKEGPSILRIQQVVRGDSAAYFCASTYQVNTEAFFGQGTRLTVV.

The chain uses TRBV5-1 and TRBJ1-1; 7 nucleotides align to TRBD1. The germline V gene encodes CDR1 SGHRS and CDR2 YFSETQ. V lost 4 bases, J lost 1 base, and 10 bases stayed unmatched. There are 16 residues in the CDR3. CDR3 nucleotides: TGCGCCAGCAGCCATGATCTACAGGGGCCGAACACTGAAGCTTTCTTT. It translates to CASSHDLQGPNTEAFF.